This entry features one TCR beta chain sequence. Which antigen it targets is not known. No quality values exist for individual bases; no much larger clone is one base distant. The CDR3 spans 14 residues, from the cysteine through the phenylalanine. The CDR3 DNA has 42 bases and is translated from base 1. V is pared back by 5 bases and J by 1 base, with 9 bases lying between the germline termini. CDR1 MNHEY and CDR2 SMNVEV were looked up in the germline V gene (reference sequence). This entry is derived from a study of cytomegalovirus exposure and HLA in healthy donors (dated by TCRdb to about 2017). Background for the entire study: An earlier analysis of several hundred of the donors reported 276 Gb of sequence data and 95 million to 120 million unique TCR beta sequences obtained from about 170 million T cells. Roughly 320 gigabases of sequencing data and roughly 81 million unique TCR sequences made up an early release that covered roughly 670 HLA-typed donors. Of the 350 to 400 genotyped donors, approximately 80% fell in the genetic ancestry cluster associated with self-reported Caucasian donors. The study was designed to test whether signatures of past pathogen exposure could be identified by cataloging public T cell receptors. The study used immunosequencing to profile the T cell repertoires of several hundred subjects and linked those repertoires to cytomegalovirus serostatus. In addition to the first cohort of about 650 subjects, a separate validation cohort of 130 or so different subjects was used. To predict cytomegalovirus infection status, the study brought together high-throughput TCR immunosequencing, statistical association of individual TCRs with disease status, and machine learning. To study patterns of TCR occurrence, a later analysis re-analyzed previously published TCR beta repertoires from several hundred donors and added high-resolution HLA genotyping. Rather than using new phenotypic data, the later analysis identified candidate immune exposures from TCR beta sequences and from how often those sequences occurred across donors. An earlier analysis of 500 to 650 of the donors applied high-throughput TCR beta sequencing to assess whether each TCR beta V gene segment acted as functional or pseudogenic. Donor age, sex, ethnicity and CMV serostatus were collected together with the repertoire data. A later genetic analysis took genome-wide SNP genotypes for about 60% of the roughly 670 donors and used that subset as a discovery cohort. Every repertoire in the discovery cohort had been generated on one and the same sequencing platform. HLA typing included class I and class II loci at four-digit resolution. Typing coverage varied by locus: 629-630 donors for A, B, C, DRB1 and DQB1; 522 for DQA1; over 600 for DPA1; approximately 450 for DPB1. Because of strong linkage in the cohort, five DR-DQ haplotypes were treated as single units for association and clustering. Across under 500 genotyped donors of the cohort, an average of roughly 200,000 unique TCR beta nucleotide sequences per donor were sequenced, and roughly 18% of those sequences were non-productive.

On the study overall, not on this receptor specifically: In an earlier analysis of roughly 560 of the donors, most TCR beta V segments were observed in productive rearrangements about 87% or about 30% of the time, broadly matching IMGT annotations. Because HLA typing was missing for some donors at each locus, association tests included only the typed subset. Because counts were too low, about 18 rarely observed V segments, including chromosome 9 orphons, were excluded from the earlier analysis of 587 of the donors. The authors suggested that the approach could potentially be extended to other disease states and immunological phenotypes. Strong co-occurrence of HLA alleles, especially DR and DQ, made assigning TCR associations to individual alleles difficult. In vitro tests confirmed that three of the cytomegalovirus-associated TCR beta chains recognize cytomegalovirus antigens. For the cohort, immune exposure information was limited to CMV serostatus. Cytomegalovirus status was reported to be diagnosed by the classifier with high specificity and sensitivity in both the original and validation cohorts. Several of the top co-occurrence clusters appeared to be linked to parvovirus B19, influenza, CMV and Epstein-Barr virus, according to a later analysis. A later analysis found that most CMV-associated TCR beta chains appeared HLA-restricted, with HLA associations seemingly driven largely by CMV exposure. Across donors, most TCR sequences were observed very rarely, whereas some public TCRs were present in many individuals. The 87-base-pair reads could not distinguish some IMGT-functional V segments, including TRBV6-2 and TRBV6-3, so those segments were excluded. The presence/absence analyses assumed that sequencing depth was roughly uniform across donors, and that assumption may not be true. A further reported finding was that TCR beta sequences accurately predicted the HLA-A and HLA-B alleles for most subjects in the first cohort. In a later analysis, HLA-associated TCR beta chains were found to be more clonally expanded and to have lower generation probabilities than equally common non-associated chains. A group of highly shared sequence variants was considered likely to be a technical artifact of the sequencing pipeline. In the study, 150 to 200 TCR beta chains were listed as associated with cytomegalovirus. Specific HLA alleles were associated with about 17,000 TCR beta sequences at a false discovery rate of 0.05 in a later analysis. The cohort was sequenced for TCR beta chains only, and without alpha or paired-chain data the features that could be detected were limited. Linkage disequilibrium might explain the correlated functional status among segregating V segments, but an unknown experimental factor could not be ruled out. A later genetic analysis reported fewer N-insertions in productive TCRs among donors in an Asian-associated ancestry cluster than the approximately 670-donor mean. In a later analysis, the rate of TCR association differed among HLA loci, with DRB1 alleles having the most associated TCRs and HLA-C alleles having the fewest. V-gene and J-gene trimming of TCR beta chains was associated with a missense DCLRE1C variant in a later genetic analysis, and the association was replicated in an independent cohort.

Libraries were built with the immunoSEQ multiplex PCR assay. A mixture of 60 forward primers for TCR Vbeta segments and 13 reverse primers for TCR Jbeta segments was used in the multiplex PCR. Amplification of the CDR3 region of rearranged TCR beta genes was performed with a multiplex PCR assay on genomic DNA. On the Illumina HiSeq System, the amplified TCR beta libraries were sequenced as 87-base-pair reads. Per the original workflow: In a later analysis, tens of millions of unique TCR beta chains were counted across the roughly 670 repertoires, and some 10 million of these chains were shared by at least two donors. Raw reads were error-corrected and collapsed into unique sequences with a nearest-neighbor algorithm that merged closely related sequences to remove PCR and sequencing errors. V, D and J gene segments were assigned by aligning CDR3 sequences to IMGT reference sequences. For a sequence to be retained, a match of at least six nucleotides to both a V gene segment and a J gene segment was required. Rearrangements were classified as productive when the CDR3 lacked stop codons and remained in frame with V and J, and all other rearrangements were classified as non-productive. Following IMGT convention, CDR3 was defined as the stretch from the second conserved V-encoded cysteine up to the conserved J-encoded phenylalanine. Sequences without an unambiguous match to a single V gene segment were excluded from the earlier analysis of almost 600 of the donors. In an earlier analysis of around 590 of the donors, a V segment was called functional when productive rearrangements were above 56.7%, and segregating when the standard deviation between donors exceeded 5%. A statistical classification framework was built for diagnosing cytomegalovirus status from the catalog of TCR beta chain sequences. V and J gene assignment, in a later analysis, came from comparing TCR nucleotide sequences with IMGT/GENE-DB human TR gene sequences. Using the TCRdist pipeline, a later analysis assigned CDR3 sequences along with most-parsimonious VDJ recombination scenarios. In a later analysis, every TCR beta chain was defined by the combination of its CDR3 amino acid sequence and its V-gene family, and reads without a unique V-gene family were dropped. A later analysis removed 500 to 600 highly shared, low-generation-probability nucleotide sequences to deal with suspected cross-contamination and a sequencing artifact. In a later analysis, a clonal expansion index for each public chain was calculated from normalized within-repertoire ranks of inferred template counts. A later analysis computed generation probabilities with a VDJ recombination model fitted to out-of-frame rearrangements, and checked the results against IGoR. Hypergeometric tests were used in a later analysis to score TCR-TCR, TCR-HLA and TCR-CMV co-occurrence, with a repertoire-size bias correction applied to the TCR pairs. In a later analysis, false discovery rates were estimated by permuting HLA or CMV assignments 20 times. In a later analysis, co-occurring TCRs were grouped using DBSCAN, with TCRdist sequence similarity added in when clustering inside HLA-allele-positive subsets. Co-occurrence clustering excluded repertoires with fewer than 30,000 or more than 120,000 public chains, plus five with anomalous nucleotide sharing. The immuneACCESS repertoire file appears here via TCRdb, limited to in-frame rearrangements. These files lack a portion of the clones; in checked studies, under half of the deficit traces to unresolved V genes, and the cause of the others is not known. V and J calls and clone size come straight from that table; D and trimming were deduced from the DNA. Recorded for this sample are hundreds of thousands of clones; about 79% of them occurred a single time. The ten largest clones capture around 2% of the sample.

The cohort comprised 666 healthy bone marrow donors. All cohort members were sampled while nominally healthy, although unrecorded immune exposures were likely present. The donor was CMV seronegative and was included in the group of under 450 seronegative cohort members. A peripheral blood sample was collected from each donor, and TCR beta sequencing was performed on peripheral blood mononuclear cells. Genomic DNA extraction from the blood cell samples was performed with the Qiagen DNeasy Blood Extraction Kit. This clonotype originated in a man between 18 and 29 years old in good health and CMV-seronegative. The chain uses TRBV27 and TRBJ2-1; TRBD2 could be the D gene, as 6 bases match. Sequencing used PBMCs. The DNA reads TGTGCCAGCAGTCCGAGCGGGTCCTACAATGAGCAGTTCTTC. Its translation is CASSPSGSYNEQFF.